This T cell receptor (beta chain) was retrieved from a study of molecular identifiers for immune sequencing clone quantification. Whole-study results and caveats: It was shown that clones above 20 RNA copies held over 98% of effector molecules, but under 1% in naive cells.

Libraries of naive CD8 cells were prepared from around 20,000 to 1,000,000 sorted cells using 10%, 30% or 50% RNA. Sorting captured naive CD8 T cells as CD8+CD4-CCR7+CD45RA+. Many counts were recorded for this clonotype. The antigen remains undetermined. Libraries of bulk TCR were made by previously described methods (with listed TCR primers). TCRdb ran MiXCR on the PCR reads and lists one entry per CDR3 protein. This table holds 250,000 to 350,000 distinct CDR3 sequences, over 20% found once. The CDR3 sequence is 14 residues long. V shed 8 bases and J 4 bases; nucleotides not matched to a gene: 4. From germline, CDR1 is SGHVS and CDR2 FQNEAQ.

This receptor was identified in a human donor in good health. Some libraries in this study had Jurkat cell RNA spiked in. The genes are TRBV7-8 and TRBJ1-4; 10 bases map to TRBD1. What was sequenced was naive CD8+ T cells from blood, with Jurkat cell RNA spiked in. Subset in this sample: FACS-sorted CD8+CD4-CCR7+CD45RA+ naive T cells. In DNA form, the CDR3 reads TGTGCCAGCGGACAGGGGGGGCTTAATGAAAAACTGTTTTTT. This translates into CASGQGGLNEKLFF.